This TCR beta chain was recorded in a study of cytomegalovirus exposure and HLA in healthy donors. V was clipped by 1 base and J by 2 bases; unmatched bases: 6. The CDR3 has 16 amino acids. The V gene's germline CDR1 is MDHEN and CDR2 SYDVKM. The PCR used 60 Vbeta and 13 Jbeta primers. Source study methods: Roughly 10 million shared chains were among around 80 million unique TCR beta chains counted in a later analysis. Profiling relied on immunoSEQ multiplex PCR, and the TCRdb table lists in-frame clones only, not all of them. V, J and clone size are taken as reported in that table, and D and trimming were inferred from the DNA itself. This sample has some 90,000 clones, with more than 65% found just once.

The gene calls are TRBV28 and TRBJ2-3, with 7 bases fitting TRBD2. The sequence derives from a human donor in good health. The sample taken for sequencing was PBMCs. CDR3 coding DNA: TGTGCCAGCAGTTTATACGGGGGAGGGCCCACAGATACGCAGTATTTT. Its translation: CASSLYGGGPTDTQYF.